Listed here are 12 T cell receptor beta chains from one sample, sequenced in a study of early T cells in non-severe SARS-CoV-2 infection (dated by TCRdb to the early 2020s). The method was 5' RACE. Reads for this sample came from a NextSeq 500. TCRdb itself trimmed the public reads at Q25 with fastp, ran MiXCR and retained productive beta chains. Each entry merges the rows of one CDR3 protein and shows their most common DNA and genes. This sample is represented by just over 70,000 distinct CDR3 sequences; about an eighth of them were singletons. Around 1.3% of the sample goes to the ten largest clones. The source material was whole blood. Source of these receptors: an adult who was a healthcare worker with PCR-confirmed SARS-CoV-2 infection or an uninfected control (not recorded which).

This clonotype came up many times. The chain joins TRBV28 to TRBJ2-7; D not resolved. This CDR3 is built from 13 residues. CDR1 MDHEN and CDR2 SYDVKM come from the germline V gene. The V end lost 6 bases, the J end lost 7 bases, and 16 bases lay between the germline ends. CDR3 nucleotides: TGTGCCAGCAGCCCCCCAGGCTCCGGGGAGCAGTACTTC. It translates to CASSPPGSGEQYF.

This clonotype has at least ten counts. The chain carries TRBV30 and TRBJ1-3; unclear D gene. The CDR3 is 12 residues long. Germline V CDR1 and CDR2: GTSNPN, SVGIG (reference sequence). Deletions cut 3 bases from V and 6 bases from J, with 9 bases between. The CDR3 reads CAWSKAENTIYF. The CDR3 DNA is TGTGCCTGGAGCAAGGCTGAAAACACCATATATTTT.

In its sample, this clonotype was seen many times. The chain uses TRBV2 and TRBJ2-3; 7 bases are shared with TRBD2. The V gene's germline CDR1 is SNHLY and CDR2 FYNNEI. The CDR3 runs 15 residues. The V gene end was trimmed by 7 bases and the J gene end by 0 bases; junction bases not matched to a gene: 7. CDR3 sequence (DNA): TGTGCCAGCACCCTCGGGGGGACTAGCACAGATACGCAGTATTTT. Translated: CASTLGGTSTDTQYF.

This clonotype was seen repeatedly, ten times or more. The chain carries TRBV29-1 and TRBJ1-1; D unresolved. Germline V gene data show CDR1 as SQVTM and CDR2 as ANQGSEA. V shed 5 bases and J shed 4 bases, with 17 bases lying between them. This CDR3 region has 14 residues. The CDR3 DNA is TGCAGCGTTACTCGACGCGGAGCGGTCACTGAAGCTTTCTTT. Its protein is CSVTRRGAVTEAFF.

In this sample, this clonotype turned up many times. CDR3 sequence (DNA): TGTGCCAGCAGCGTAGTCCTCGCGAGGGCGGACGGGGAGCTGTTTTTT. Protein sequence: CASSVVLARADGELFF. The gene calls are TRBV9 and TRBJ2-2; D possibly corresponds to TRBD2 (5 bases). This CDR3 has 16 residues. Trimming removed 0 bases at V and 7 bases at J, with 16 bases between. Germline CDR1 is SGDLS and CDR2 is YYNGEE.

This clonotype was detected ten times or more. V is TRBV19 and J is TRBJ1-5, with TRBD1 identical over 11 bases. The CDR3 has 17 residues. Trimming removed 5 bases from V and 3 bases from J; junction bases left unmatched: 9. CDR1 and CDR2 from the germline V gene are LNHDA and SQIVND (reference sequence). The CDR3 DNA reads TGTGCCAGTAGTCCCCCAGGACAGGGGGCGATCAATCAGCCCCAGCATTTT. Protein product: CASSPPGQGAINQPQHF. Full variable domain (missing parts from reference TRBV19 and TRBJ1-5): DGGITQSPKYLFRKEGQNVTLSCEQNLNHDAMYWYRQDPGQGLRLIYYSQIVNDFQKGDIAEGYSVSREKKESFPLTVTSAQKNPTAFYLCASSPPGQGAINQPQHFGDGTRLSIL.

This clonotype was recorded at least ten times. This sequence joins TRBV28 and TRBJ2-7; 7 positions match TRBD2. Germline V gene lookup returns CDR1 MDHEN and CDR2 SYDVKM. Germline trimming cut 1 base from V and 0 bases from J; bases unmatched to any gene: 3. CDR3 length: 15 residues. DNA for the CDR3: TGTGCCAGCAGTTTATATCGGGACTACTCCTACGAGCAGTACTTC. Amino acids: CASSLYRDYSYEQYF.

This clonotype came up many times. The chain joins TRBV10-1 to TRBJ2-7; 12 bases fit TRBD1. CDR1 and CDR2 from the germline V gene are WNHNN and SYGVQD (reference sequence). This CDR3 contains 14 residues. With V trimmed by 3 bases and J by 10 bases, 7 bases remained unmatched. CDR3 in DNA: TGCGCCAGCAGTGATCGGGACAGGGGGCCTGGACAGTACTTC. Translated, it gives CASSDRDRGPGQYF.

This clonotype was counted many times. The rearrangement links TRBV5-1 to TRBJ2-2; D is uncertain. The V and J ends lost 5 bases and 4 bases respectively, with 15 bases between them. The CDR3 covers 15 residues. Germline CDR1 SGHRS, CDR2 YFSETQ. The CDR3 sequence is CASSSVPGGTGELFF. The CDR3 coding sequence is TGCGCCAGCAGTTCAGTTCCGGGCGGCACCGGGGAGCTGTTTTTT. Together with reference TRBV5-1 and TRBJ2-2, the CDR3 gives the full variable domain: KAGVTQTPRYLIKTRGQQVTLSCSPISGHRSVSWYQQTPGQGLQFLFEYFSETQRNKGNFPGRFSGRQFSNSRSEMNVSTLELGDSALYLCASSSVPGGTGELFFGEGSRLTVL.

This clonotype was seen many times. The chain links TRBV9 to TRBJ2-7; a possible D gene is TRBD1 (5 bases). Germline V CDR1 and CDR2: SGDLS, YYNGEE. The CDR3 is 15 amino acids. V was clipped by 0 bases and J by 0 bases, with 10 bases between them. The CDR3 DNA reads TGTGCCAGCAGCGTAGGGCAGGGTCTCTCCTACGAGCAGTACTTC. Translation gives CASSVGQGLSYEQYF. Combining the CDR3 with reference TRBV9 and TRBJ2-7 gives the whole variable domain DSGVTQTPKHLITATGQRVTLRCSPRSGDLSVYWYQQSLDQGLQFLIQYYNGEERAKGNILERFSAQQFPDLHSELNLSSLELGDSALYFCASSVGQGLSYEQYFGPGTRLTVT.

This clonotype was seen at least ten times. CDR3 region: CASSLFGTGSEQFF. In nucleotides, the CDR3 is TGTGCCAGCAGTTTATTCGGCACCGGTAGTGAGCAGTTCTTC. The V gene is TRBV12-3 or TRBV12-4, the J gene TRBJ2-1; D not resolved. The CDR3 is 14 amino acids. Trimming cost V 2 bases and J 9 bases, with 14 bases left between them.

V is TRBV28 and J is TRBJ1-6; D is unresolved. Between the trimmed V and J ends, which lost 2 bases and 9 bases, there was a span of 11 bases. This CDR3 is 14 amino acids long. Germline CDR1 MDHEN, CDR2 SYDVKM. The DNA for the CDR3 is TGTGCCAGCAGTTTACGCCGGGCGGCTTCACCCCTCCACTTT. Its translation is CASSLRRAASPLHF.